This T cell receptor beta chain was profiled in a study of T cell responses to AZD1222 COVID-19 vaccine. Study conclusions and caveats: Two AZD1222 doses significantly raised spike-specific TCR breadth and depth over controls. The donor cohort was predominantly white British with a female majority, and clonal diversity may have been underestimated. Mapped onto spike, vaccine-associated CD4 TCRs spanned it and were dominant at 160-218 and 743-854.

About this clone: Its antigen is unidentified.

The repertoire was sequenced with immunoSEQ multiplex PCR; TCRdb's copy has only in-frame clones and lacks some. Among approximately 110,000 clones, 89% were seen once, and the ten largest hold 4.2%. CDR1 is LGHDT, CDR2 YNNKEL, per germline (reference sequence). The CDR3 runs to 13 residues. The V end was cut by 0 bases, the J end by 6 bases, with 6 bases between. The sequenced sample was peripheral blood, obtained on day 0 of AZD1222 vaccination. The chain carries TRBV3-1 (or the pseudogene TRBV3-2) and TRBJ1-5; D uncertain. The TCR was taken from an adult in good health. This chain's CDR3 is CASSQDLSQPQHF. The DNA of the CDR3 is TGTGCCAGCAGCCAAGATCTGAGTCAGCCCCAGCATTTT.